Below are 29 T cell receptor beta chains sequenced from a single sample in a study of blood T cells in healthy people across ages (dated by TCRdb to about 2015). Library preparation was by 5' RACE. The reads were generated on an Illumina HiSeq 2500. A second 7 to 11 cycle PCR used a sample-barcoded 5' primer and a J-beta primer mix. Starting from the raw public reads, TCRdb applied fastp trimming at Q25, assembled clones with MiXCR and retained in-frame beta chains. A single entry per CDR3 protein holds the most common genes and DNA from its merged rows. The sample table lists about 1.6 million distinct CDR3 sequences, 30% to 40% of them with a count of one. About 11% of the sample rests with the top ten. The sequenced sample was blood. The receptors were gathered from a woman aged 25 to 39 in good health.

This rearrangement joins TRBV10-3 to TRBJ2-7; 7 bases agree with TRBD1. This CDR3 region has 15 residues. J lost 2 bases, V lost 4 bases, and 8 bases had no gene match. The V gene's germline CDR1 is ENHRY and CDR2 SYGVKD. The CDR3 sequence is CAISGDSGVTYEQYF. The CDR3 DNA reads as TGTGCCATCAGTGGGGACAGTGGGGTAACCTACGAGCAGTACTTC.

The table lists this clonotype with a few counts. CDR3 loop: CASSPGQGMTTEAFF. The CDR3 DNA follows: TGCGCCAGCAGCCCGGGACAGGGGATGACCACTGAAGCTTTCTTT. The chain couples TRBV5-1 to TRBJ1-1; 10 nucleotides agree with TRBD1. The V and J ends lost 4 bases and 4 bases, in that order; junction bases with no gene match: 7. Germline assignment: CDR1 SGHRS and CDR2 YFSETQ. There are 15 residues in the CDR3.

This clonotype appeared many times. The chain employs TRBV29-1 and TRBJ2-7; 9 bases match TRBD1. Germline CDR1 SQVTM, CDR2 ANQGSEA. The CDR3 is 13 residues long. Unmatched junction bases numbered 13, after V lost 5 bases and J lost 11 bases. The CDR3 spells CSVFTRDRDEEYF. The DNA for the CDR3 is TGCAGCGTTTTTACCCGGGACAGGGATGAGGAGTACTTC.

The chain couples TRBV10-3 to TRBJ2-7; 9 bases are a match to TRBD1. Germline V CDR1 and CDR2: ENHRY, SYGVKD. The CDR3 has 17 residues. The CDR3 reads CVSSYPKRTGEAYEQYF. In nucleotides, the CDR3 is TGTGTCAGCAGTTACCCAAAGAGGACAGGGGAAGCCTACGAGCAGTACTTC.

This chain uses TRBV20-1 with TRBJ1-5, with TRBD1 matching over 9 bases. The germline V gene encodes CDR1 DFQATT and CDR2 SNEGSKA (reference sequence). The CDR3 has 16 residues. With 7 bases clipped from V and 1 base from J, the junction kept 11 bases outside the gene matches. In DNA, the CDR3 is TGCAGTGTTTTTGGACAGGGGACCTTAAGCAATCAGCCCCAGCATTTT. Encoded protein: CSVFGQGTLSNQPQHF.

This clonotype was observed a few times. The chain combines TRBV5-5 with TRBJ1-6, with D unclear. The germline V and J ends were trimmed by 0 bases and 1 base, with 11 bases remaining between them. The CDR3 is 17 residues long. Germline V gene sequence: CDR1 SGHKS, CDR2 YYEKEE (reference sequence). Here the CDR3 reads CASSLVGEGSYNSPLHF. Here the CDR3 DNA reads TGTGCCAGCAGCTTGGTCGGGGAAGGGTCCTATAATTCACCCCTCCACTTT. Full variable domain (missing parts from reference TRBV5-5 and TRBJ1-6): DAGVTQSPTHLIKTRGQQVTLRCSPISGHKSVSWYQQVLGQGPQFIFQYYEKEERGRGNFPDRFSARQFPNYSSELNVNALLLGDSALYLCASSLVGEGSYNSPLHFGNGTRLTVT.

This clonotype was detected many times. The rearrangement links TRBV10-3 to TRBJ2-7; maybe TRBD1 (6 bases). Germline CDR1 ENHRY, CDR2 SYGVKD. The CDR3 length is 15 residues. Deletions cut 3 bases from V and 3 bases from J, with 15 bases between. The CDR3 nucleotides are TGTGCCATCAGTGACCTCTACGGACAGATCTACGAGCAGTACTTC. It encodes CAISDLYGQIYEQYF.

This clonotype has ten or more counts. The chain combines TRBV28 with TRBJ2-7; the match to TRBD1 covers 9 bases. The CDR3 length is 14 residues. From germline, CDR1 is MDHEN and CDR2 SYDVKM. V lost 6 bases to trimming and J lost 5 bases; unmatched junction nucleotides: 8. In DNA form, the CDR3 reads TGTGCCAGCAGCCCCGGGACAGGGTTCCACGAGCAGTACTTC. Residues: CASSPGTGFHEQYF. Supplemented by reference TRBV28 and TRBJ2-7, the full variable domain reads DVKVTQSSRYLVKRTGEKVFLECVQDMDHENMFWYRQDPGLGLRLIYFSYDVKMKEKGDIPEGYSVSREKKERFSLILESASTNQTSMYLCASSPGTGFHEQYFGPGTRLTVT.

V and J are TRBV7-9 and TRBJ2-1; D not resolved. Germline lookup yields CDR1 SEHNR and CDR2 FQNEAQ (reference sequence). V was clipped by 5 bases and J by 7 bases, with 9 bases between them. The CDR3 is made up of 12 amino acids. DNA of the CDR3: TGTGCCAGCAGCCCCGTAGAGAATGAGCAGTTCTTC. It codes for CASSPVENEQFF. The full variable domain, rest sourced from reference TRBV7-9 and TRBJ2-1, is DTGVSQNPRHKITKRGQNVTFRCDPISEHNRLYWYRQTLGQGPEFLTYFQNEAQLEKSRLLSDRFSAERPKGSFSTLEIQRTEQGDSAMYLCASSPVENEQFFGPGTRLTVL.

This chain connects TRBV20-1 to TRBJ2-7; 7 bases fit TRBD2. After removal of 4 bases from V and 3 bases from J, the junction contained 3 bases not matched to a gene. The germline V gene has CDR1 DFQATT and CDR2 SNEGSKA (reference sequence). CDR3 length: 12 amino acids. The CDR3 DNA sequence: TGCAGTGCTAAGGGAGGGGACTACGAGCAGTACTTC. This gives the protein CSAKGGDYEQYF.

In the case of this clonotype: The junction departs from germline at one end; a sequencing error may be responsible. The chain uses TRBV4-2 and TRBJ2-1; D is possibly TRBD1 (6 bases). CDR1 is LGHNA, CDR2 YNFKEQ, per germline. The CDR3 runs to 14 residues. This CDR3 is CTSSQLDSVYEQFF. The DNA for the CDR3 is TGTACCAGCAGCCAATTGGACAGTGTATATGAGCAGTTCTTC.

Note on this clonotype: The germline gene is not matched at one end of the junction; a read error may be the cause. V usage is TRBV11-2 and J usage is TRBJ1-4, with TRBD1 matching over 7 bases. This CDR3 is 16 amino acids long. Germline V lookup: CDR1 SGHAT, CDR2 FQNNGV. CDR3 in amino acids: CASSLEVGTAPEKLFF. The CDR3 DNA is TGTGCCAGCAGCCTAGAAGTTGGGACAGCCCCTGAAAAACTGTTTTTT.

V gene TRBV24-1 combines with J gene TRBJ2-1, with D perhaps TRBD2 (6 bases). V lost 4 bases, J lost 11 bases, and 14 bases lay in between. Germline assignment: CDR1 KGHDR and CDR2 SFDVKD. This CDR3 is 13 amino acids long. CDR3 DNA: TGTGCCACCAGTGACCTGGGCGGGACCAAGCAGTTCTTC. This sequence encodes CATSDLGGTKQFF.

The chain links TRBV6-2 or TRBV6-3 to TRBJ2-3; 12 positions agree with TRBD2. Trimming cost V 5 bases and J 4 bases; bases outside gene matches: 7. This CDR3 is built from 16 residues. Germline V gives CDR1 MNHEY, CDR2 SVGEGT. CDR3 DNA: TGTGCCAGCAGTCGATCACTAGCGGGGGGCCCAGATACGCAGTATTTT. Translating it yields CASSRSLAGGPDTQYF.

This clonotype was detected only a few times. The CDR3 region is CASSAGTSSLGNNEQFF. The CDR3 bases are TGTGCCAGCAGTGCAGGGACTAGCTCCCTGGGTAACAATGAGCAGTTCTTC. The chain uses TRBV27 and TRBJ2-1, with 9 bases identical to TRBD2. The CDR3 is 17 residues long. V lost 5 bases to trimming and J lost 5 bases; unmatched junction nucleotides: 13. Germline lookup yields CDR1 MNHEY and CDR2 SMNVEV (reference sequence).

This chain connects TRBV5-1 to TRBJ2-3; perhaps TRBD2 as D (5 bases). V was pared by 0 bases and J by 1 base, with 15 bases between. The length of the CDR3 is 17 residues. Germline V gene sequence: CDR1 SGHRS, CDR2 YFSETQ. CDR3 loop: CASSLVGMEVGTDTQYF. The CDR3 DNA follows: TGCGCCAGCAGCTTGGTAGGGATGGAGGTGGGCACAGATACGCAGTATTTT.

This chain links TRBV7-2 with TRBJ2-1, with 10 bases fitting TRBD2. Germline loops: CDR1 SGHTA, CDR2 FQGNSA. CDR3 size: 15 residues. Trimming at V came to 8 bases and at J to 8 bases, leaving 12 bases not matched to a gene. The CDR3 region is CASGRGTSAGDEQFF. In DNA, the CDR3 is TGTGCCAGCGGTAGGGGGACTAGCGCGGGGGATGAGCAGTTCTTC.

V gene TRBV6-5 combines with J gene TRBJ2-3, with D unclear. Germline V gives CDR1 MNHEY, CDR2 SVGAGI. This CDR3 is built from 16 residues. V gave up 2 bases and J gave up 4 bases, with 16 bases separating them. DNA of the CDR3: TGTGCCAGCAGTTACGCCTCCCCTGGGCATTCAGATACGCAGTATTTT. Translated: CASSYASPGHSDTQYF.

This clonotype was seen only once. J is TRBJ2-1 and V is TRBV9; 7 bases map to TRBD2. CDR3 size: 15 residues. The V segment lost 2 bases and the J segment 2 bases; nucleotides outside the gene matches: 4. CDR1 is SGDLS, CDR2 YYNGEE, per germline. The CDR3 DNA follows: TGTGCCAGCAGCGTCGCGCGGGGGACCTACAATGAGCAGTTCTTC. Amino acid sequence: CASSVARGTYNEQFF.

The chain combines TRBV27 with TRBJ2-7; possibly TRBD1 for D (6 bases). The CDR3 runs to 13 residues. Trimming took off 2 bases at V and 5 bases at J, with 10 bases between the two ends. The germline V gene encodes CDR1 MNHEY and CDR2 SMNVEV (reference sequence). Here the CDR3 DNA reads TGTGCCAGCAGTTTACAGGGGTCCAACGAGCAGTACTTC. It specifies CASSLQGSNEQYF.

The rearrangement joins TRBV6-2 or TRBV6-3 to TRBJ2-7; no firm D call. V was shortened by 1 base and J by 1 base, with 5 bases between the two germline ends. The CDR3 consists of 13 residues. Germline V gene sequence: CDR1 MNHEY, CDR2 SVGEGT. The CDR3: CASSYFSSYEQYF. Here the CDR3 DNA reads TGTGCCAGCAGTTACTTTTCATCCTACGAGCAGTACTTC.

V is TRBV20-1 and J is TRBJ1-6, with TRBD1 matching 7 bases. Germline V gene data show CDR1 as DFQATT and CDR2 as SNEGSKA (reference sequence). V lost 5 bases and J lost 0; bases outside the gene matches: 13. The CDR3 spans 18 residues. The CDR3 region has the DNA TGCAGTGCTTGGGACAGTCGAAGTAAGGGCTCCTATAATTCACCCCTCCACTTT. Amino acids: CSAWDSRSKGSYNSPLHF.

V is TRBV7-2 and J is TRBJ2-7; maybe TRBD2 (6 bases). Trimming shortened V by 2 bases and J by 5 bases, and 19 bases separated the two germline ends. In germline, CDR1 is SGHTA, CDR2 FQGNSA. The CDR3 contains 16 residues. DNA of the CDR3: TGTGCCAGCAGCTTACTGGCGGGAAGAGAGGATAACGAGCAGTACTTC. Translated: CASSLLAGREDNEQYF.

The chain carries TRBV4-1 and TRBJ2-1; no reliable D call. Germline lookup yields CDR1 MGHRA and CDR2 YSYEKL. Trimming removed 0 bases from V and 9 bases from J, with 9 bases in between. CDR3 length: 13 amino acids. The CDR3 spells CASSQDPRSEQFF. The CDR3 DNA follows: TGCGCCAGCAGCCAAGACCCTAGAAGTGAGCAGTTCTTC.

This clonotype was detected a few times. The V and J genes are TRBV11-2 and TRBJ2-5, with 11 positions matching TRBD2. Germline V gives CDR1 SGHAT, CDR2 FQNNGV. Trimming took 6 bases from V and 4 from J; bases not matched to a gene: 13. CDR3 length: 17 residues. The CDR3 reads CASRGLAGGQGRETQYF. CDR3 sequence (DNA): TGTGCCAGCAGGGGCCTAGCGGGAGGTCAAGGGCGAGAGACCCAGTACTTC.

This clonotype was observed a handful of times. This chain uses TRBV15 with TRBJ2-5; tentative D call: TRBD2 (5 bases). Germline V CDR1 and CDR2: LNHNV, YYDKDF (reference sequence). The CDR3 totals 15 residues. V gave up 2 bases and J gave up 1 base, with 11 bases separating them. CDR3 bases: TGTGCCACCAGCAGAAAGCGGTACTTCCAAGAGACCCAGTACTTC. This gives the protein CATSRKRYFQETQYF.

The chain joins TRBV5-6 to TRBJ2-7, with 7 bases matching TRBD1. The CDR3 consists of 15 residues. With 4 bases clipped from V and 2 bases from J, the junction kept 9 bases outside the gene matches. Germline lookup yields CDR1 SGHDT and CDR2 YYEEEE. The CDR3 sequence: CASSLRQGSPYEQYF. CDR3 nucleotides: TGTGCCAGCAGCCTACGACAGGGAAGCCCCTACGAGCAGTACTTC.

This clonotype has more than one count but fewer than ten. This chain joins TRBV5-6 and TRBJ2-1; 8 nucleotides align to TRBD2. CDR3 length: 16 residues. V was clipped by 3 bases and J by 7 bases; unmatched bases: 12. Germline V gene data show CDR1 as SGHDT and CDR2 as YYEEEE. The CDR3 bases are TGTGCCAGCAGCTCGGATAAAGGGACTAGAGGAAATGAGCAGTTCTTC. Amino acid sequence: CASSSDKGTRGNEQFF.

The sample holds one count of this clonotype. The CDR3: CSVEDPAGAPNEQFF. CDR3 nucleotides: TGCAGCGTTGAAGATCCAGCGGGAGCCCCGAATGAGCAGTTCTTC. This chain uses TRBV29-1 with TRBJ2-1; 8 bases agree with TRBD2. Trimming removed 0 bases from V and 7 bases from J; junction bases left unmatched: 8. There are 15 residues in the CDR3. The germline CDR1 and CDR2 sequences are SQVTM and ANQGSEA.